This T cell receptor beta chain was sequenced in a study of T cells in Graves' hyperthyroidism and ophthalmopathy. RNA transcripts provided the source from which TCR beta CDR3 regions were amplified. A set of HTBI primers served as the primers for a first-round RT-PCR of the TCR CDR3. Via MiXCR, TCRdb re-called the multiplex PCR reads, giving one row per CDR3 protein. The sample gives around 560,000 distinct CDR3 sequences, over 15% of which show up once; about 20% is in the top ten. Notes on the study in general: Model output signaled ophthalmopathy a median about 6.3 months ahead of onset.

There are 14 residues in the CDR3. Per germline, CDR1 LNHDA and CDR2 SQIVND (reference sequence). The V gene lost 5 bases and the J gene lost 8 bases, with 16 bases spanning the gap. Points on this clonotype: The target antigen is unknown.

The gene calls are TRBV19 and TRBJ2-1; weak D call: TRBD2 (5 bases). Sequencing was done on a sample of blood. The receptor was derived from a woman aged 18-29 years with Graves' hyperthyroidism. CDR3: CASSRGTQTYEQFF. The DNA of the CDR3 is TGTGCCAGTAGTCGGGGTACCCAGACGTATGAGCAGTTCTTC.